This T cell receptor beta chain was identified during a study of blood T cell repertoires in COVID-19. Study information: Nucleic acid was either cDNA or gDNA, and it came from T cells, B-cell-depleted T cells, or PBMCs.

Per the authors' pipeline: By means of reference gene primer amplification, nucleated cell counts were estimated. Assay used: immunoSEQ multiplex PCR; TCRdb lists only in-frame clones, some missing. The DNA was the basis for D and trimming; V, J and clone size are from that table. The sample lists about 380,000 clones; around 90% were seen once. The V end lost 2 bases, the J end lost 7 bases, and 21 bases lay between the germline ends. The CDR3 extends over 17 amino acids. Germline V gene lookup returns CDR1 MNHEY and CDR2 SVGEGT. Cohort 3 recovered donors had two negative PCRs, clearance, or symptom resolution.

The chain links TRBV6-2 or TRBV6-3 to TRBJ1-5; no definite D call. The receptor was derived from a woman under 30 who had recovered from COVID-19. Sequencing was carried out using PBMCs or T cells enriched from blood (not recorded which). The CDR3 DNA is TGTGCCAGCAGTTACGGTGTCGGGGATGGGAGTGGGCAGCCCCAGCATTTT. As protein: CASSYGVGDGSGQPQHF.